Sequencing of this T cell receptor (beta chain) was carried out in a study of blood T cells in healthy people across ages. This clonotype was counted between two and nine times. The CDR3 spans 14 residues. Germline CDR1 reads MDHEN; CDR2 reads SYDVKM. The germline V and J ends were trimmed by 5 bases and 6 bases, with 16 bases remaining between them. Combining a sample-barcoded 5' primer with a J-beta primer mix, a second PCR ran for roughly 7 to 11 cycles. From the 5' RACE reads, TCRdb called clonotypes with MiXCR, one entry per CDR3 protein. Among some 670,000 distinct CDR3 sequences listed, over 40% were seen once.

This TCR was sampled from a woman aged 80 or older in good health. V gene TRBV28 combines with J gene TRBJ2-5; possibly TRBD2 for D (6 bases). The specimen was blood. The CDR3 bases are TGTGCCAGCAGTCCGGAGCAGGGCGGGAAGACCCAGTACTTC. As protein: CASSPEQGGKTQYF.